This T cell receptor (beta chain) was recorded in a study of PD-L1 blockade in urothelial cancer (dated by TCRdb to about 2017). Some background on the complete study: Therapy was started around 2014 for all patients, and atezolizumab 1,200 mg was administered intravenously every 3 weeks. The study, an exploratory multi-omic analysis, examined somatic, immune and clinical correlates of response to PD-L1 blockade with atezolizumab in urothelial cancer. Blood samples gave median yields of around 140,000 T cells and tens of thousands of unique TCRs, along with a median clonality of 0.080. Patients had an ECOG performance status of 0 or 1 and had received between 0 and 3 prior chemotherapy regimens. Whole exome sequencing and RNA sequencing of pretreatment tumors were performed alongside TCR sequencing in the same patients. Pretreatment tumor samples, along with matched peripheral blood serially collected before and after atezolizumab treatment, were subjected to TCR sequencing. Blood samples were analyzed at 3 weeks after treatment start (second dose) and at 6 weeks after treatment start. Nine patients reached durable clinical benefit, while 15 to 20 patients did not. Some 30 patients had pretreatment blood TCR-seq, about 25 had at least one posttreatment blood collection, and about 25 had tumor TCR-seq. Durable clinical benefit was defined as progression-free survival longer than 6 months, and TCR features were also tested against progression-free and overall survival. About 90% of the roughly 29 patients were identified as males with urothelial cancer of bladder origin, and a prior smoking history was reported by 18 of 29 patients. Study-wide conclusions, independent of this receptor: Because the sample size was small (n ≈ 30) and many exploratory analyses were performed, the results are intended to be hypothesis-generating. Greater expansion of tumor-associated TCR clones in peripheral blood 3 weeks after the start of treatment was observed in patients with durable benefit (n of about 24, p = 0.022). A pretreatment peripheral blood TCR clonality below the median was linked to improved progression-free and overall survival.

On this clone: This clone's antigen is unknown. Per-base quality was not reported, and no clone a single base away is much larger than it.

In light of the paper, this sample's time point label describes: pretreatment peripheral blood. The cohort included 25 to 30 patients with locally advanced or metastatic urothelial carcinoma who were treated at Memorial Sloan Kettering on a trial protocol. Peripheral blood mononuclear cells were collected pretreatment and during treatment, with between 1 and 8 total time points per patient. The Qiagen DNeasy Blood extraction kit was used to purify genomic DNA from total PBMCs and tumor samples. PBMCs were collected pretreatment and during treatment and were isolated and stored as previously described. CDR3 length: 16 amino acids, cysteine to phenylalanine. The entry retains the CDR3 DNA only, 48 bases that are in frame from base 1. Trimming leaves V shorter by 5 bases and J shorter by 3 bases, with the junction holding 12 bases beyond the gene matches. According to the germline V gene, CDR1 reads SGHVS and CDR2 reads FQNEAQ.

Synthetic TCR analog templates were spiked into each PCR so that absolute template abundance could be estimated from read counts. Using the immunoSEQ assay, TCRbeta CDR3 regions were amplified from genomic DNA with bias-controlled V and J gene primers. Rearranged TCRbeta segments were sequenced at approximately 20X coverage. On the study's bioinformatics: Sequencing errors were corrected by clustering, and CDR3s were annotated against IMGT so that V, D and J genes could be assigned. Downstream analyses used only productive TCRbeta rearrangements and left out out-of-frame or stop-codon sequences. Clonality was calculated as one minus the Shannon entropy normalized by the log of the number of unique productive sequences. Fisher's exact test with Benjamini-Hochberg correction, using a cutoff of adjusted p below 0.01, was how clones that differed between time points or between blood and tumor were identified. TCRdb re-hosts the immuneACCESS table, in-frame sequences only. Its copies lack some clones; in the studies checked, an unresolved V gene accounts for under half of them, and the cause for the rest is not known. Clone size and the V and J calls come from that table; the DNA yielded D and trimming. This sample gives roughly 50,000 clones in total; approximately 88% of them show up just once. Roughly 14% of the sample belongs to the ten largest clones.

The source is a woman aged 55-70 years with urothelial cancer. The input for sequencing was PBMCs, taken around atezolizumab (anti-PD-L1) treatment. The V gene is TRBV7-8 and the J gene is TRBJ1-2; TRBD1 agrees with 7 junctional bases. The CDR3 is CASSPNGQVVDYGYTF. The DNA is TGTGCCAGCAGCCCAAACGGACAGGTTGTGGACTATGGCTACACCTTC.